This is a list of T cell receptor beta chains from one sample in a study of Ad26.COV2.S vaccination and SARS-CoV-2 variants. Produced via immunoSEQ multiplex PCR; TCRdb's table is partial and in-frame only. The table lists about 430,000 clones, about nine tenths of them singletons. This specimen was peripheral blood, taken in a trial of Ad26.COV2.S vaccine versus placebo. These receptors were collected from a person aged 18-65 years who received the Ad26.COV2.S COVID-19 vaccine or a placebo. Each CDR3 is given with its conserved first and last residue.

>TRBV18
CASSPETRVWSVQFF
>TRBV15
CATSSLKTGSMLNQPQHF
>TRBV5-1
CASSSAGWGEQYF
>TRBV2
CASSVGLAGGTDTQYF
>TRBV6-5
CASSYDGYNEQFF
>TRBV18
CASSRTGTSGSLAEQFF
>TRBV3-1/TRBV3-2
CASSHWGRTSTDTQYF
>TRBV7-8
CASSLRRTSGRTDTQYF
>TRBV18
CASSPTGSYNEQFF
>TRBV27
CASSFWTGNNEQFF
>TRBV28
CASSLGQGVLYEQYF
>TRBV28
CASSLRNYGYTF
>TRBV4-3
CASSPGLAGPYEQYF
>TRBV19
CASTPGTSNTGELFF
>TRBV5-4
CASSFNFDEQFF
>TRBV27
CASSFLGQLSSYNSPLHF
>TRBV3-1/TRBV3-2
CASSQDLILRTEAFF
>TRBV10-3
CAITNTSPGELFF
>TRBV25-1
CASITDSGVEQYF
>TRBV6-5
CASSYSAGQRNEQFF
>TRBV25-1
CASSSPGRFSGNTIYF
>TRBV7-9
CASSLSLVYEQYF
>TRBV5-1
CASSLDTEAFF
>TRBV6-2/TRBV6-3
CASSYSIDWYEQYF
>TRBV21-1
CASSKDARGIEGTSVRNEQFF
>TRBV7-8
CASSLEPSGSWGNEQFF
>TRBV12-2
CASRFTFWTSGRAQTQYF
>TRBV18
CASSPDRGGEKLFF
>TRBV5-4
CASSPSWAGGGLGYEQYF
>TRBV7-2
CASSFRVNYGYTF
>TRBV2
CASSETTLGNTIYF
>TRBV5-1
CASSLGQGDYEQYF
>TRBV25-1
CASGVGVGMQYF
>TRBV7-2
CASTRYEREAFSYEQYF
>TRBV11-2
CASSLASGREQFF
>TRBV10-3
CAISESGESTDTQYF
>TRBV29-1
CSVETGLAGSTIRPYEQYF